This TCR beta chain is from a study of T cell responses to AZD1222 COVID-19 vaccine. TCRdb keeps only in-frame clones here, not all; method: immunoSEQ multiplex PCR. The sample has some 140,000 clones, 93% seen once. CDR3 length equals 14 residues. The germline V gene has CDR1 LNHDA and CDR2 SQIVND (reference sequence). The V end lost 1 base, the J end lost 6 bases, and 12 bases lay between the germline ends. The sample here was peripheral blood, taken on day 0 of AZD1222 vaccination. The origin of this receptor is an adult in good health. V gene TRBV19 combines with J gene TRBJ1-2, with unresolved D. The CDR3 nucleotides are TGTGCCAGTAGTATAGGAGGGCCCCTCCATGGCTACACCTTC. It yields the protein CASSIGGPLHGYTF.